A selection of T cell receptor beta chains follows, all from one sample in a study of human T cells and chemical hapten exposure. MiXCR, applied by TCRdb to the RACE reads, yields one record per CDR3 protein. Of 40,000 or so distinct CDR3 sequences detected, about 10% appear once; the ten largest clones hold 5% to 6.5%. The sequenced sample was whole blood, obtained in connection with sensitization to the hapten diphenylcyclopropenone (DPC). These receptors all come from a young man with alopecia areata. Some clones in this sample may be carry-over from other donors' samples. Both conserved end residues are part of each CDR3. D genes are given only for firm matches. The size entry is marked missing in some rows and otherwise reads once, few, many or a size class.

v_call,j_call,d_call,clone_size,cdr3_aa,cdr3_nt
TRBV2,TRBJ2-7,NA,many,CASSEARVEQYF,TGTGCCAGCAGTGAAGCGCGGGTCGAGCAGTACTTC
TRBV12-3/TRBV12-4,TRBJ1-1,NA,NA,CASSLWRGANTEAFF,TGTGCCAGCAGTTTATGGAGAGGCGCGAACACTGAAGCTTTCTTT
TRBV9,TRBJ1-3,NA,few,CASSVLGALSGNTIYF,TGTGCCAGCAGTGTGCTCGGGGCGCTCTCTGGAAACACCATATATTTT
TRBV6-6,TRBJ1-1,NA,NA,CASSYSKRRAEAFF,TGTGCCAGCAGTTACTCAAAGCGACGGGCTGAAGCTTTCTTT
TRBV6-6,TRBJ1-4,NA,many,CASQSGWRGEKLFF,TGTGCCAGTCAATCTGGGTGGCGAGGTGAAAAACTGTTTTTT
TRBV28,TRBJ2-5,NA,few,CASSIMGLQETQYF,TGTGCCAGCAGTATTATGGGCCTCCAAGAGACCCAGTACTTC
TRBV12-3/TRBV12-4,TRBJ2-1,NA,many,CASRGKDYLNEQFF,TGTGCCAGCAGAGGGAAGGACTACCTCAATGAGCAGTTCTTC
TRBV23-1,TRBJ2-2,NA,few,CASSIGELFF,TGCGCCAGCAGTATCGGGGAGCTGTTTTTT
TRBV7-3,TRBJ1-1,TRBD1,NA,CASSRGGGQGKAFF,TGTGCCAGCAGCCGTGGCGGGGGACAGGGGAAGGCTTTCTTT
TRBV7-2,TRBJ2-4,NA,few,CASSSGAEPWNIQYF,TGTGCCAGCAGCTCCGGCGCGGAGCCTTGGAACATTCAGTACTTC
TRBV6-5,TRBJ2-5,NA,NA,CATTRNGALNQETQYF,TGTGCCACCACGAGAAATGGGGCCCTGAACCAAGAGACCCAGTACTTC
TRBV5-4,TRBJ2-3,NA,many,CASSFGGLTDTQYF,TGTGCCAGCAGCTTTGGGGGCTTGACAGATACGCAGTATTTT
TRBV7-9,TRBJ1-2,NA,NA,CASSLGRDGNYGYTF,TGTGCCAGCAGCTTAGGCAGGGACGGAAACTATGGCTACACCTTC
TRBV14,TRBJ2-2,NA,medium-sized,CASTKWPTGELFF,TGTGCCAGCACAAAGTGGCCCACCGGGGAGCTGTTTTTT
TRBV6-5,TRBJ1-2,TRBD1,NA,CASSPTGGYGYTF,TGTGCCAGCAGCCCGACAGGGGGCTATGGCTACACCTTC
TRBV15,TRBJ2-1,NA,few,CATSREGGVGTNNEQFF,TGTGCCACCAGCAGAGAGGGTGGGGTTGGAACTAACAATGAGCAGTTCTTC
TRBV7-6,TRBJ2-5,TRBD2,few,CASSLGGRPSGRETQYF,TGTGCCAGCAGCTTAGGAGGTAGACCTAGCGGGAGAGAGACCCAGTACTTC
TRBV6-1,TRBJ2-3,TRBD2,many,CASGGTSGADTQYF,TGTGCCAGTGGGGGGACTAGCGGGGCAGATACGCAGTATTTT
TRBV7-2,TRBJ2-1,NA,many,CASSLEQGYNEQFF,TGTGCCAGCAGCTTAGAACAGGGTTACAATGAGCAGTTCTTC
TRBV20-1,TRBJ1-1,NA,few,CSARYGNTEAFF,TGCAGTGCTAGATATGGGAACACTGAAGCTTTCTTT
TRBV7-9,TRBJ2-1,TRBD1,few,CASSQGTSFNEQFF,TGTGCCAGCTCACAGGGGACGTCCTTCAATGAGCAGTTCTTC
TRBV27,TRBJ2-2,TRBD2,many,CASSFPSGSRTGELFF,TGTGCCAGCAGTTTTCCTAGCGGGAGCCGAACCGGGGAGCTGTTTTTT
TRBV24-1,TRBJ1-1,TRBD1,NA,CAIITGASPDNTEAFF,TGTGCCATCATAACAGGGGCGAGTCCAGACAACACTGAAGCTTTCTTT
TRBV29-1,TRBJ1-5,NA,NA,CSVAGFGQPQHF,TGCAGCGTTGCAGGGTTCGGCCAGCCCCAGCATTTT
TRBV5-1,TRBJ2-3,NA,many,CASSPDTSGDTQYF,TGCGCCAGCAGCCCGGACACATCCGGGGATACGCAGTATTTT
TRBV7-2,TRBJ1-2,TRBD1,many,CASSLLQGAEGYTF,TGTGCCAGCAGCTTATTACAGGGGGCGGAGGGCTACACCTTC
TRBV6-5,TRBJ2-3,NA,few,CASSYSSGSDTQYF,TGTGCCAGCAGTTACTCGAGCGGCTCAGATACGCAGTATTTT
TRBV5-6,TRBJ1-1,NA,NA,CASSYPNSGGPEAFF,TGTGCCAGCAGCTACCCAAACAGTGGCGGCCCTGAAGCTTTCTTT
TRBV7-9,TRBJ1-2,TRBD1,NA,CASSPTPGQGAYGYTF,TGTGCCAGCAGCCCTACCCCGGGACAGGGGGCCTATGGCTACACCTTC
TRBV3-1,TRBJ2-3,NA,NA,CASSQDPALGGTQYF,TGTGCCAGCAGCCAAGATCCTGCCCTGGGAGGTACGCAGTATTTT
TRBV3-1,TRBJ1-6,NA,many,CASSQEDRGSSPLHF,TGTGCCAGCAGCCAAGAAGACCGGGGGAGTTCACCCCTCCACTTT
TRBV20-1,TRBJ2-3,NA,few,CSARFRGSTDTQYF,TGCAGTGCTAGATTCCGCGGGAGCACAGATACGCAGTATTTT
TRBV5-5,TRBJ2-2,NA,few,CASSLSSFLNTGELFF,TGTGCCAGCAGCTTATCCAGTTTCCTCAACACCGGGGAGCTGTTTTTT
TRBV3-1,TRBJ1-2,NA,few,CASSQDSYGYTF,TGTGCCAGCAGCCAAGACAGCTATGGCTACACCTTC